The subject of this entry is one TCR beta chain. The data originate from a study of blood T cell repertoires in COVID-19. Enrolment of Seattle patients took place during active infection, and they were followed longitudinally. In the original analysis: Amplifying reference gene primers gave estimates of nucleated cell counts. The table came from immunoSEQ multiplex PCR; TCRdb's copy has only in-frame clones and leaves some out. That table furnishes V, J and clone size, whereas the DNA furnished D and trimming. The sample records about 180,000 clones, around 82% being singletons. Germline V gene lookup returns CDR1 LGHNA and CDR2 YSLEER. CDR3 size: 16 residues. The V gene end was trimmed by 0 bases and the J gene end by 5 bases; junction bases not matched to a gene: 4.

The chain employs TRBV4-3 and TRBJ1-4; 9 bases match TRBD1. This TCR was recovered from a man at least 80 years old with COVID-19, enrolled during active disease. The sequenced material came from peripheral blood. The CDR3 loop is CASSQDRDRVNEKLFF. Written as DNA, the CDR3 is TGCGCCAGCAGCCAAGATAGGGACAGGGTAAATGAAAAACTGTTTTTT.